The 24 T cell receptor beta chains reported below all come from one sample, sequenced in a study of low-dose radiotherapy and immunotherapy resistance in tumors. Time point denoted: before trial treatment. Priming of first-strand cDNA relied on TRAV- and TRBV-specific primers (covering alpha and beta chains). With a V-primer adapter and a constant-region primer, TCRs were amplified for about 20 PCR cycles. TCRdb recomputed calls from the reads with MiXCR, one row per CDR3 protein. The sample holds 65,000 to 95,000 distinct CDR3 sequences, about 20% seen once. The sequences come from PBMCs, collected before treatment. The receptor set was obtained from a male donor with prostate cancer.

The chain is built from TRBV7-8 and TRBJ2-5; possibly TRBD2 for D (5 bases). The V gene's germline CDR1 is SGHVS and CDR2 FQNEAQ. V shed 1 base and J shed 5 bases, with 14 bases lying between them. The CDR3 length is 15 residues. CDR3 amino acids: CASSLVALAVETQYF. CDR3 DNA: TGTGCCAGCAGCTTAGTGGCTCTAGCCGTGGAGACCCAGTACTTC.

In this sample, this clonotype turned up many times. At one end the junction does not follow the germline gene, possibly because of a read error. The chain carries TRBV5-1 and TRBJ2-1; 8 nucleotides match TRBD1. CDR1 and CDR2 (germline): SGHRS, YFSETQ. This CDR3 contains 19 residues. CDR3 DNA: TGTGCCAGCAGCTTCCCCCAGGGCAGGGGGCGTTTCTCCTACAATGAGCAGTTCTTC. Translation: CASSFPQGRGRFSYNEQFF.

The chain uses TRBV6-8 and TRBJ1-2, with D possibly matching TRBD1 (5 bases). Germline-derived CDR1 and CDR2 are MNHGY and SAAAGT. The CDR3 consists of 16 residues. The germline V and J ends were trimmed by 5 bases and 1 base, with 17 bases remaining between them. The CDR3 DNA reads as TGTGCCAGCAGTAGACCCGACGGGACTAATAACTATGGCTACACCTTC. Translation: CASSRPDGTNNYGYTF.

This clonotype was seen ten or more times. The DNA of the CDR3 is TGCAGTGCTAGAGTGTTGGACAATCAGCCCCAGCATTTT. It translates to CSARVLDNQPQHF. The rearrangement joins TRBV20-1 to TRBJ1-5; unclear D gene. The ends were cut back, 1 base at V and 3 bases at J, with 7 bases in the middle. Germline CDR1 DFQATT, CDR2 SNEGSKA (reference sequence). The CDR3 sequence is 13 residues long.

There are many counts of this clonotype. The chain joins TRBV6-2 or TRBV6-3 to TRBJ2-7; D may be TRBD2 (5 bases). CDR3 length equals 15 residues. Trimming removed 6 bases at V and 3 bases at J, with 18 bases between. In germline, CDR1 is MNHEY, CDR2 SVGEGT. The CDR3 nucleotides are TGTGCCAGCAGCTCGCTTTGGAGCGGAGACTACGAGCAGTACTTC. As protein: CASSSLWSGDYEQYF.

Comment on this clonotype: A far larger clone is one base from this, pointing to a likely read error. This chain uses TRBV12-3 or TRBV12-4 with TRBJ2-1; maybe TRBD1 (6 bases). V lost 5 bases, J lost 13 bases, and 21 bases lay in between. CDR3 length equals 14 residues. This chain's CDR3 is CASSPRTEKETQFF. The CDR3 coding sequence is TGTGCCAGCAGTCCGAGGACAGAAAAAGAGACCCAGTTCTTC.

Note on this clonotype: Only one base separates this from a far larger clonotype, so it likely reflects a read error. The CDR3 region is CASSPPGQGAANIQYF. As DNA, the CDR3 is TGTGCCAGCAGCCCACCGGGACAGGGGGCCGCAAACATTCAGTACTTC. The chain joins TRBV5-3 to TRBJ2-4, with 12 bases that match TRBD1. TRBV5-3 is annotated as an ORF whose role is uncertain. The CDR3 loop spans 16 amino acids. The V gene end was trimmed by 8 bases and the J gene end by 6 bases; junction bases not matched to a gene: 12.

Comments on this clonotype: A single base is all that separates this from a far larger clone, so a read error is likely. The rearrangement uses TRBV29-1 and TRBJ2-7; possibly TRBD2 for D (5 bases). Judging by the DNA end, TRBJ2-1 fits better; the J call may be wrong. There are 16 residues in the CDR3. Per the germline V gene, CDR1 is SQVTM and CDR2 is ANQGSEA. The CDR3 loop is CSVERLEGVMGNEQFF. The CDR3 bases are TGCAGCGTTGAACGGCTAGAGGGAGTAATGGGCAATGAGCAGTTCTTC.

This clonotype appeared many times. The rearrangement links TRBV18 to TRBJ2-7; 8 bases are shared with TRBD2. The germline V gene has CDR1 KGHSH and CDR2 LQKENI. The CDR3 runs to 14 residues. With V trimmed by 1 base and J by 3 bases, 2 bases remained unmatched. CDR3: CASSPLAGNYEQYF. As DNA, the CDR3 is TGTGCCAGCTCACCACTAGCGGGAAACTACGAGCAGTACTTC. Filled out from reference TRBV18 and TRBJ2-7, the complete variable domain reads NAGVMQNPRHLVRRRGQEARLRCSPMKGHSHVYWYRQLPEEGLKFMVYLQKENIIDESGMPKERFSAEFPKEGPSILRIQQVVRGDSAAYFCASSPLAGNYEQYFGPGTRLTVT.

As concerns this clonotype: This likely reflects a read error, since a far larger clone is one base away. The chain links TRBV29-1 to TRBJ2-7, with 12 bases aligning to TRBD2. Germline V gives CDR1 SQVTM, CDR2 ANQGSEA. This CDR3 has 16 amino acids. The ends lost 1 base at V and 7 bases at J; junction bases unmatched: 11. CDR3 DNA: TGCAGCGTTGAAGGGGCGACTAGCGGGAGCTACAATGAGCAGTACTTC. Translating gives CSVEGATSGSYNEQYF.

This clonotype was seen ten or more times. CDR3 sequence (DNA): TGTGCCAGCAGCTTTGCTCCGCGGGAGGGCTACAATGAGCAGTTCTTC. Its protein is CASSFAPREGYNEQFF. The chain recombines TRBV13 with TRBJ2-1; 9 bases map to TRBD2. Germline V gene lookup returns CDR1 PRHDT and CDR2 FYEKMQ (reference sequence). With 3 bases clipped from V and 3 bases from J, the junction kept 6 bases outside the gene matches. The CDR3 covers 16 residues.

This clonotype turned up a few times. The chain has TRBV6-2 or TRBV6-3 and TRBJ2-1; TRBD2 agrees at 10 bases. CDR1 is MNHEY, CDR2 SVGEGT, per germline. V lost 6 bases and J lost 6; bases outside the gene matches: 8. This CDR3 is 15 amino acids long. The CDR3 DNA reads TGTGCCAGCAGCTTAGCGGGGGGCCGTTTCAATGAGCAGTTCTTC. The encoded protein is CASSLAGGRFNEQFF.

This clonotype has at least ten counts. The chain carries TRBV29-1 and TRBJ2-5, with a possible D match to TRBD2 (5 bases). In germline, CDR1 is SQVTM, CDR2 ANQGSEA. CDR3 length: 12 residues. V gave up 4 bases and J gave up 2 bases, with 8 bases separating them. DNA of the CDR3: TGCAGCGTTGCCAGCGGACAAGAGACCCAGTACTTC. Translated, it gives CSVASGQETQYF. The full variable domain, with the rest looked up from reference TRBV29-1 and TRBJ2-5, is SAVISQKPSRDICQRGTSLTIQCQVDSQVTMMFWYRQQPGQSLTLIATANQGSEATYESGFVIDKFPISRPNLTFSTLTVSNMSPEDSSIYLCSVASGQETQYFGPGTRLLVL.

This clonotype occurred many times. The chain recombines TRBV5-4 with TRBJ2-5; no reliable D call. The V end lost 4 bases, the J end lost 5 bases, and 6 bases lay between the germline ends. There are 11 residues in the CDR3. The germline V gene has CDR1 SGHNT and CDR2 YYREEE (reference sequence). CDR3 coding DNA: TGTGCCAGCAGCGGTTTGGAGACCCAGTACTTC. This codes for CASSGLETQYF.

The table lists this clonotype with many counts. This rearrangement joins TRBV20-1 to TRBJ2-1; 9 bases align to TRBD2. The germline V gene encodes CDR1 DFQATT and CDR2 SNEGSKA (reference sequence). The length of the CDR3 is 16 residues. V lost 0 bases, J lost 7 bases, and 10 bases stayed unmatched. As DNA, the CDR3 is TGCAGTGCTAGAGATATAGCGGGAGTCGTCGTTAATGAGCAGTTCTTC. Protein sequence: CSARDIAGVVVNEQFF.

Ten or more counts support this clonotype. V and J are TRBV12-3 or TRBV12-4 and TRBJ2-5; D may correspond to TRBD1 or TRBD2 (7 bases each). CDR3 length: 15 amino acids. V lost 8 bases and J lost 0, with 16 bases in between. The CDR3 is CASAQGGIYQETQYF. Written as DNA, the CDR3 is TGTGCCAGCGCTCAGGGGGGGATTTACCAAGAGACCCAGTACTTC.

The genes are TRBV12-5 and TRBJ2-6; 10 bases line up with TRBD2. Per germline, CDR1 LGHNT and CDR2 FRNRAP. The V segment lost 8 bases and the J segment 2 bases; nucleotides outside the gene matches: 6. The CDR3 is 16 residues long. The CDR3 sequence: CASSLAGDTGANVLTF. The CDR3 region has the DNA TGTGCTAGTTCGCTAGCGGGAGACACTGGGGCCAACGTCCTGACTTTC. Drawing the rest from reference TRBV12-5 and TRBJ2-6, the complete variable domain is DARVTQTPRHKVTEMGQEVTMRCQPILGHNTVFWYRQTMMQGLELLAYFRNRAPLDDSGMPKDRFSAEMPDATLATLKIQPSEPRDSAVYFCASSLAGDTGANVLTFGAGSRLTVL.

This chain connects TRBV12-3 or TRBV12-4 to TRBJ2-7; 8 nucleotides agree with TRBD1. The CDR3 runs to 16 residues. The J segment lost 1 base and the V segment lost 4 bases, leaving 9 bases of the junction unmatched. CDR3 bases: TGTGCCAGCAGTTCTCTCGGACAGGGAGCTTCCTACGAGCAGTACTTC. This sequence encodes CASSSLGQGASYEQYF.

This clonotype was found a few times. This likely came from a read error, as a far larger clone is one base away. This chain links TRBV5-6 with TRBJ2-5; D is unresolved. This CDR3 has 13 residues. Between the trimmed V and J ends, which lost 1 base and 11 bases, there was a span of 15 bases. The V gene's germline CDR1 is SGHDT and CDR2 YYEEEE. CDR3 loop: CASSLQGYNEQYF. The CDR3 DNA reads TGTGCCAGCAGCTTGCAAGGTTACAATGAGCAGTACTTC.

In its sample, this clonotype was seen many times. This chain uses TRBV5-1 with TRBJ2-7; no firm D call. V lost 2 bases to trimming and J lost 0 bases, with 9 bases between them. The CDR3 is made up of 14 amino acids. Germline CDR1 and CDR2: SGHRS and YFSETQ. The CDR3 region is CASSFLPSSYEQYF. The CDR3 nucleotides are TGCGCCAGCAGCTTTCTTCCTAGCTCCTACGAGCAGTACTTC.

This clonotype appeared many times. The chain combines TRBV7-2 with TRBJ2-5, with a possible D match to TRBD1 (6 bases). Trimming shortened V by 4 bases and J by 1 base, and 7 bases separated the two germline ends. CDR1 SGHTA and CDR2 FQGNSA come from the germline V gene. The CDR3 sequence is 13 residues long. DNA for the CDR3: TGTGCCAGCAGCTGGACAGTCCAAGAGACCCAGTACTTC. This translates into CASSWTVQETQYF.

The sample holds many counts of this clonotype. The chain has TRBV4-2 and TRBJ2-1; 7 bases fit TRBD2. CDR3 length equals 16 residues. V lost 0 bases, J lost 14 bases, and 16 bases stayed unmatched. Per the germline V gene, CDR1 is LGHNA and CDR2 is YNFKEQ. The CDR3 protein is CASSQDESASGIGEFF. The CDR3 bases are TGTGCCAGCAGCCAAGATGAATCGGCTAGCGGAATTGGAGAGTTCTTC.

This clonotype was observed many times. This chain uses TRBV11-2 with TRBJ2-7; possibly TRBD1 for D (6 bases). V lost 5 bases, J lost 2 bases, and 13 bases lay in between. The CDR3 length is 14 residues. CDR1 and CDR2 (germline): SGHAT, FQNNGV. CDR3: CASSERTAAYEQYF. Here the CDR3 DNA reads TGTGCCAGCAGCGAGAGGACAGCAGCCTACGAGCAGTACTTC. Based on the CDR3 plus reference TRBV11-2 and TRBJ2-7, the full variable domain is EAGVAQSPRYKIIEKRQSVAFWCNPISGHATLYWYQQILGQGPKLLIQFQNNGVVDDSQLPKDRFSAERLKGVDSTLKIQPAKLEDSAVYLCASSERTAAYEQYFGPGTRLTVT.

This clonotype was picked up many times. This chain links TRBV12-3 or TRBV12-4 with TRBJ2-7, with D possibly matching TRBD1 (7 bases). The V end lost 5 bases, the J end lost 3 bases, and 14 bases lay between the germline ends. The CDR3 is 14 amino acids. CDR3 protein: CASSPGGTDYEQYF. The CDR3 DNA reads TGTGCCAGCAGTCCAGGGGGGACAGACTACGAGCAGTACTTC.